The 14 T cell receptor beta chains reported below all come from one sample, sequenced in a study of identical twins. TCRdb analysed the 5' RACE reads with MiXCR anew, one entry per CDR3 protein. The profile shows around 670,000 distinct CDR3 sequences, 5.5% to 7.5% of them singletons. The specimen was naive T cells sorted from blood. These receptors were taken from a man aged 18 to 29 in good health.

The CDR3 nucleotides are TGTGCCAGCAGCCCTTGGGGTGCCTCCCAAGAGACCCAGTACTTC. Translating it yields CASSPWGASQETQYF. This chain uses TRBV7-2 with TRBJ2-5; no definite D call. The germline gives CDR1 SGHTA, CDR2 FQGNSA. V dropped 5 bases and J dropped 1 base, with 14 bases sitting between them. The CDR3 sequence is 15 residues long.

This clonotype was observed at least ten times. This chain connects TRBV24-1 to TRBJ2-1; D might be TRBD2 (5 bases). There are 12 residues in the CDR3. CDR1 and CDR2 from the germline V gene are KGHDR and SFDVKD. Trimming left V 5 bases short and J 10 bases short, with 11 bases between. In nucleotides, the CDR3 is TGTGCCACCAGTGGATGGGAGACAGAGCAGTTCTTC. It translates to CATSGWETEQFF.

The V call is TRBV12-5, the J call TRBJ1-5; D uncertain. V lost 4 bases to trimming and J lost 9 bases, with 10 bases between them. The CDR3 is 12 residues long. The germline V gene has CDR1 LGHNT and CDR2 FRNRAP. The CDR3 nucleotides are TGTGCTAGTGGTTCGGGATCTGGGCCCCAGCATTTT. Translated: CASGSGSGPQHF.

This clonotype has ten or more counts. The chain uses TRBV29-1 and TRBJ2-1; 14 bases line up with TRBD2. V lost 6 bases, J lost 9 bases, and 7 bases stayed unmatched. This CDR3 spans 14 amino acids. Germline CDR1 reads SQVTM; CDR2 reads ANQGSEA. CDR3 in amino acids: CSVTGLAGVFEQFF. The CDR3 DNA reads as TGCAGCGTCACGGGACTAGCGGGAGTGTTTGAGCAGTTCTTC.

The rearrangement uses TRBV21-1 and TRBJ2-7; the table's D call, TRBD1, was not checked against the DNA. TRBV21-1 is an annotated pseudogene. The CDR3 has 16 amino acids. The CDR3 loop is CASSKRPGSIFDEQYV. The CDR3 DNA is TGTGCCAGCAGCAAAAGGCCGGGGAGCATTTTCGACGAGCAGTACGTC.

This clonotype occurred many times. This chain links TRBV10-3 with TRBJ2-1; 8 bases map to TRBD1. The germline V gene has CDR1 ENHRY and CDR2 SYGVKD. CDR3 length equals 13 residues. V gave up 3 bases and J gave up 8 bases; unmatched junction bases: 3. The CDR3 DNA follows: TGTGCCATCAGTGATGGACAGGGTTATGAGCAGTTCTTC. Translating it yields CAISDGQGYEQFF.

Ten or more counts support this clonotype. The chain combines TRBV6-5 with TRBJ2-7, with 9 bases aligning to TRBD2. V lost 10 bases to trimming and J lost 5 bases; unmatched junction nucleotides: 6. Per the germline V gene, CDR1 is MNHEY and CDR2 is SVGAGI. The CDR3 is 12 residues long. CDR3 loop: CATTLAGDEQYF. CDR3 bases: TGTGCCACCACTTTAGCGGGAGACGAGCAGTACTTC.

In its sample, this clonotype was seen many times. This sequence joins TRBV20-1 and TRBJ1-4, with D unresolved. This CDR3 comprises 13 residues. V lost 3 bases to trimming and J lost 0 bases, with 5 bases between them. In germline, CDR1 is DFQATT, CDR2 SNEGSKA (reference sequence). The CDR3 DNA follows: TGCAGTGCTAGTTTTGCAACTAATGAAAAACTGTTTTTT. It is translated as CSASFATNEKLFF.

This clonotype was seen many times. The rearrangement links TRBV6-2 or TRBV6-3 to TRBJ1-5, with D uncertain. V lost 6 bases and J lost 7, with 13 bases in between. This CDR3 is built from 13 residues. CDR1 MNHEY and CDR2 SVGEGT come from the germline V gene. The CDR3 region is CASSIRAEQPQHF. CDR3 DNA sequence: TGTGCCAGCAGCATTAGGGCGGAGCAGCCCCAGCATTTT.

The chain is built from TRBV6-2 or TRBV6-3 and TRBJ2-7; 16 bases align to TRBD2. The germline gives CDR1 MNHEY, CDR2 SVGEGT. The CDR3 has 15 residues. The trim removed 6 bases at V and 3 bases at J, leaving 2 bases unmatched. In DNA form, the CDR3 reads TGTGCCAGCAGGGGACTAGCGGGAGGGAACTACGAGCAGTACTTC. This encodes CASRGLAGGNYEQYF.

This clonotype was seen more than once but under ten times. The chain combines TRBV12-5 with TRBJ2-2; D unresolved. The CDR3 totals 12 residues. Germline-derived CDR1 and CDR2 are LGHNT and FRNRAP. V gave up 0 bases and J gave up 6 bases, with 2 bases separating them. The CDR3 sequence is CASGLVSGELFF. DNA of the CDR3: TGTGCTAGTGGTTTGGTCTCCGGGGAGCTGTTTTTT.

This clonotype came up many times. The chain links TRBV5-5 to TRBJ2-2; 9 positions agree with TRBD2. Germline CDR1 and CDR2: SGHKS and YYEKEE (reference sequence). V shed 0 bases, J shed 1 base, and the junction held 4 bases outside the gene matches. The CDR3 is 17 amino acids. DNA of the CDR3: TGTGCCAGCAGCTTGGCAGCGGGAGGCAAGAACACCGGGGAGCTGTTTTTT. Translation gives CASSLAAGGKNTGELFF.

The chain is built from TRBV6-5 and TRBJ1-1; D is uncertain. From germline, CDR1 is MNHEY and CDR2 SVGAGI. The CDR3 loop spans 15 amino acids. Trimming left V 0 bases short and J 4 bases short, with 12 bases between. The CDR3 region has the DNA TGTGCCAGCAGTTACTCCCCAGAAGCGACCACTGAAGCTTTCTTT. It translates to CASSYSPEATTEAFF.

This clonotype was counted between two and nine times. The chain employs TRBV12-3 or TRBV12-4 and TRBJ2-1; D unresolved. The ends were cut back, 3 bases at V and 9 bases at J, with 9 bases in the middle. The CDR3 length is 12 residues. DNA of the CDR3: TGTGCCAGCAGTTTGGGTTTGCGTGAGCAGTTCTTC. The encoded protein is CASSLGLREQFF.